These 14 T cell receptor beta chains were all obtained from the same sample, sequenced in a study of identical twins. In TCRdb, the 5' RACE reads were re-called with MiXCR into one record per CDR3 protein. The data hold about 150,000 distinct CDR3 sequences, with roughly 3.3% observed a single time. Material: memory T cells sorted from blood. The origin of the receptors is a young man in good health.

This clonotype was picked up many times. The chain is built from TRBV4-1 and TRBJ1-3, with a tentative D call TRBD1 (5 bases). The CDR3 runs 18 residues. Per the germline V gene, CDR1 is MGHRA and CDR2 is YSYEKL. With 4 bases removed from V and 0 bases from J, the gap between germline ends came to 19 bases. CDR3 protein: CASSRGTPGLSSGNTIYF. In DNA form, the CDR3 reads TGCGCCAGCAGCCGAGGGACCCCGGGGCTTAGCTCTGGAAACACCATATATTTT.

This clonotype occurred many times. The gene calls are TRBV5-4 and TRBJ2-7; TRBD1 matches at 10 bases. V lost 3 bases and J lost 2; bases outside the gene matches: 8. The germline V gene has CDR1 SGHNT and CDR2 YYREEE (reference sequence). The CDR3 is 16 residues long. The CDR3 nucleotides read TGTGCCAGCAGCTACGACCGGGACAGGGGCCCCTACGAGCAGTACTTC. It translates to CASSYDRDRGPYEQYF.

This clonotype showed up many times. The rearrangement links TRBV20-1 to TRBJ2-7, with D perhaps assigned TRBD1 or TRBD2 (5 bases each). Germline CDR1 and CDR2: DFQATT and SNEGSKA (reference sequence). Trimming took off 4 bases at V and 3 bases at J, with 13 bases between the two ends. The CDR3 contains 13 residues. The CDR3 sequence: CSATAGTVYEQYF. The CDR3 DNA follows: TGCAGTGCTACCGCAGGGACCGTCTACGAGCAGTACTTC.

This clonotype was counted many times. This rearrangement joins TRBV7-8 to TRBJ1-2; 10 nucleotides agree with TRBD1. Germline trimming cut 5 bases from V and 7 bases from J; bases unmatched to any gene: 4. Per the germline V gene, CDR1 is SGHVS and CDR2 is FQNEAQ. This CDR3 comprises 13 residues. In DNA, the CDR3 is TGTGCCAGCAGCCCGGACAGGGGGACTGGCTACACCTTC. Translating it yields CASSPDRGTGYTF. The variable domain in full, with the rest retrieved from reference TRBV7-8 and TRBJ1-2, is GAGVSQSPRYKVAKRGQDVALRCDPISGHVSLFWYQQALGQGPEFLTYFQNEAQLDKSGLPSDRFFAERPEGSVSTLKIQRTQQEDSAVYLCASSPDRGTGYTFGSGTRLTVV.

This clonotype showed up many times. The gene calls are TRBV9 and TRBJ2-3, with TRBD2 matching over 13 bases. The length of the CDR3 is 16 residues. Trimming at V came to 0 bases and at J to 6 bases, leaving 4 bases not matched to a gene. Germline-derived CDR1 and CDR2 are SGDLS and YYNGEE. CDR3 bases: TGTGCCAGCAGCGTAGGACTAGCGGGAGGAATGGATACGCAGTATTTT. Its protein product is CASSVGLAGGMDTQYF. Full variable domain (remainder filled in from reference TRBV9 and TRBJ2-3): DSGVTQTPKHLITATGQRVTLRCSPRSGDLSVYWYQQSLDQGLQFLIQYYNGEERAKGNILERFSAQQFPDLHSELNLSSLELGDSALYFCASSVGLAGGMDTQYFGPGTRLTVL.

This chain joins TRBV18 and TRBJ2-4, with D perhaps TRBD2 (5 bases). Germline-derived CDR1 and CDR2 are KGHSH and LQKENI. V dropped 2 bases and J dropped 8 bases, with 7 bases sitting between them. This CDR3 is 12 amino acids long. The DNA of the CDR3 is TGTGCCAGCTCACCATCGGAGGACATTCAGTACTTC. It is translated as CASSPSEDIQYF. The full variable domain, its missing parts supplied by reference TRBV18 and TRBJ2-4, is NAGVMQNPRHLVRRRGQEARLRCSPMKGHSHVYWYRQLPEEGLKFMVYLQKENIIDESGMPKERFSAEFPKEGPSILRIQQVVRGDSAAYFCASSPSEDIQYFGAGTRLSVL.

This clonotype was seen ten or more times. V and J are TRBV29-1 and TRBJ2-3, with TRBD2 matching 8 bases. Germline assignment: CDR1 SQVTM and CDR2 ANQGSEA. This CDR3 region has 16 residues. Trimming at V came to 4 bases and at J to 6 bases, leaving 15 bases not matched to a gene. The CDR3 DNA sequence: TGCAGCGTTGGGTCCAGCGGGAGCATCCTGGGGGATACGCAGTATTTT. It specifies CSVGSSGSILGDTQYF.

This clonotype showed up many times. J is TRBJ1-2 and V is TRBV20-1, with TRBD1 matching over 9 bases. This CDR3 has 13 residues. The J segment lost 8 bases and the V segment lost 6 bases, leaving 10 bases of the junction unmatched. Looked up from germline, CDR1 is DFQATT and CDR2 is SNEGSKA (reference sequence). The CDR3 here is CSASGTGTGGYTF. The CDR3 DNA is TGCAGTGCCTCCGGGACAGGGACGGGGGGCTACACCTTC.

This clonotype was seen ten or more times. The CDR3: CASSEFAGSVGEQYV. CDR3 DNA: TGTGCCAGCAGTGAATTTGCCGGGAGTGTCGGCGAGCAGTACGTC. The chain has TRBV6-1 and TRBJ2-7, with D perhaps TRBD2 (6 bases). The V gene's germline CDR1 is MNHNS and CDR2 SASEGT. The CDR3 consists of 15 residues. Trimming left V 2 bases short and J 6 bases short, with 17 bases between.

In this sample, this clonotype turned up many times. This rearrangement joins TRBV12-3 or TRBV12-4 to TRBJ2-1, with 9 nucleotides matching TRBD1. CDR3 length: 14 residues. Losses at the gene ends were 7 bases for V and 6 bases for J; bases not matched to a gene: 7. The CDR3 region has the DNA TGTGCCAGCACCCATAGGGGACAGGGCAATGAGCAGTTCTTC. Translated, it gives CASTHRGQGNEQFF.

This clonotype was seen repeatedly, ten times or more. The J gene is TRBJ2-4, the V gene TRBV9, with D possibly TRBD2 on 6 matching bases. Germline V gives CDR1 SGDLS, CDR2 YYNGEE. This CDR3 contains 15 residues. V lost 4 bases to trimming and J lost 3 bases, with 14 bases between them. CDR3 sequence: CASSSGTLGKNIQYF. DNA of the CDR3: TGTGCCAGCAGCTCAGGGACTTTAGGCAAAAACATTCAGTACTTC.

This clonotype was counted ten times or more. CDR3 DNA: TGTGCCAGCAGTGGGACAGGGGGCGGTGGTTCCAATCAGCCCCAGCATTTT. Amino acid sequence: CASSGTGGGGSNQPQHF. The rearrangement uses TRBV2 and TRBJ1-5; 11 positions match TRBD1. CDR1 is SNHLY and CDR2 is FYNNEI in the germline V gene. The CDR3 length is 17 residues. V shed 4 bases, J shed 3 bases, and the junction held 8 bases outside the gene matches.

This clonotype appeared many times. V usage is TRBV6-5 and J usage is TRBJ1-6, with a weak D call TRBD1 (5 bases). Germline CDR1 MNHEY, CDR2 SVGAGI. V shed 0 bases and J shed 0 bases, with 12 bases lying between them. The CDR3 spans 18 residues. The CDR3: CASSYSGRTDSYNSPLHF. The CDR3 DNA follows: TGTGCCAGCAGTTACTCGGGACGGACGGACTCCTATAATTCACCCCTCCACTTT.

This clonotype was observed at least ten times. The J gene is TRBJ2-1, the V gene TRBV24-1; D gene uncertain. The length of the CDR3 is 16 residues. The germline V gene encodes CDR1 KGHDR and CDR2 SFDVKD. The V gene lost 2 bases and the J gene lost 6 bases, with 16 bases spanning the gap. For the CDR3, the DNA is TGTGCCACCAGTGATTCTCGTGCATACACCCTCAATGAGCAGTTCTTC. Protein product: CATSDSRAYTLNEQFF.